The source of this TCR beta chain is a study of CD8 T cells in Susac syndrome. cDNA came from around 0.54 to 1 ug RNA primed by random hexamers. The authors amplified TCR beta CDR3 across 54 Vbeta and 13 Jbeta using immunoSEQ multiplex PCR. TCRdb re-derived calls from the immunoSEQ multiplex PCR reads in MiXCR, one entry per CDR3 protein. The profile shows about 66,000 distinct CDR3 sequences, just under 95% of them singletons. Multiple sclerosis controls were treatment-naive patients with stable or active relapsing-remitting disease. The V end was cut by 0 bases, the J end by 3 bases, with 13 bases between. Germline lookup yields CDR1 SGHRS and CDR2 YFSETQ. The CDR3 has 15 residues.

The rearrangement links TRBV5-1 to TRBJ2-7; D might be TRBD1 (6 bases). The clonotype comes from a human donor with multiple sclerosis. Sequencing was done on a sample of CD8+ T cells from PBMCs. CDR3 DNA sequence: TGCGCCAGCAGCTTGGCCGGGACACAACTCTACGAGCAGTACTTC. It translates to CASSLAGTQLYEQYF. The full variable domain, its missing parts supplied by reference TRBV5-1 and TRBJ2-7, is KAGVTQTPRYLIKTRGQQVTLSCSPISGHRSVSWYQQTPGQGLQFLFEYFSETQRNKGNFPGRFSGRQFSNSRSEMNVSTLELGDSALYLCASSLAGTQLYEQYFGPGTRLTVT.